This T cell receptor beta chain was profiled in a study of blood T cell repertoires in COVID-19. At the level of the study: Italy, Spain and the United States were the sources of the convalescent and acute COVID-19 samples.

With 6 bases clipped from V and 0 bases from J, the junction kept 4 bases outside the gene matches. CDR3 length equals 13 residues. In germline, CDR1 is SQVTM, CDR2 ANQGSEA. Original methodology: Nucleated cell counts were estimated from reference gene primer amplification. This table comes from immunoSEQ multiplex PCR, and its TCRdb copy is limited to in-frame clones, with some not included. D and trimming come from the DNA, and the V and J calls and clone size come from that table. Here the sample spans over 250,000 clones, 80% to 90% being singletons. Patients of the Seattle cohort, enrolled during active infection, were followed longitudinally.

This receptor was obtained from a woman aged 50 to 60 with COVID-19, enrolled during active disease. The chain joins TRBV29-1 to TRBJ1-2, with 7 bases lining up with TRBD1. The sequencing sample was made of peripheral blood. The CDR3 DNA is TGCAGCGTAGAACAGGGGACTAACTATGGCTACACCTTC. It encodes CSVEQGTNYGYTF.